This T cell receptor beta chain was identified in a study of shared T cell receptors in the human thymus. The junction had 5 bases not matched to a gene; V was cut back by 3 bases and J by 0 bases. CDR1 SGHRS and CDR2 YFSETQ come from the germline V gene. CDR3 size: 15 residues. Sequencing was performed with immunoSEQ multiplex PCR; in TCRdb, only in-frame clones are kept and a portion is missing. The sample lists about 730,000 clones; approximately 83% were seen once. The sample also formed part of further work on human thymus T cells. That paper notes: Thymic tissue was derived from resections collected during corrective heart surgery.

Sequenced material: thymocytes. The receptor was derived from a girl less than two years old with a congenital heart defect. The V and J genes are TRBV5-1 and TRBJ2-5; 7 nucleotides align to TRBD1. The chain's CDR3 is CASSWGTEYQETQYF. For the CDR3, the DNA is TGCGCCAGCAGCTGGGGGACAGAGTACCAAGAGACCCAGTACTTC.